These 12 T cell receptor beta chains originate from one sample sequenced in a study of response to subunit inactivated influenza vaccine. TCRdb re-derived calls from the RT-PCR reads in MiXCR, one entry per CDR3 protein. Here the sample spans some 480,000 distinct CDR3 sequences, approximately 11% being singletons. The starting material was PBMCs from blood, obtained more than 35 days after vaccination. These receptors originate from a man in his fifties who received an inactivated influenza vaccine.

This clonotype was observed many times. The chain joins TRBV6-5 to TRBJ2-1; 11 nucleotides line up with TRBD2. The V gene end was trimmed by 6 bases and the J gene end by 3 bases; junction bases not matched to a gene: 4. This CDR3 comprises 15 residues. Looked up from germline, CDR1 is MNHEY and CDR2 is SVGAGI. CDR3 in amino acids: CASSLAGGFYNEQFF. In DNA form, the CDR3 reads TGTGCCAGCAGCTTAGCGGGGGGGTTCTACAATGAGCAGTTCTTC.

In this sample, this clonotype turned up many times. The chain recombines TRBV10-3 with TRBJ2-1, with 10 nucleotides matching TRBD1. V lost 2 bases and J lost 5; bases outside the gene matches: 3. Looked up from germline, CDR1 is ENHRY and CDR2 is SYGVKD. CDR3 length: 15 amino acids. The CDR3 loop is CAISEPGTGDNEQFF. The CDR3 nucleotides are TGTGCCATCAGTGAGCCCGGGACAGGGGACAATGAGCAGTTCTTC.

This clonotype was observed at least ten times. The rearrangement links TRBV20-1 to TRBJ2-1; a weak D match, TRBD2 (5 bases). V was trimmed by 5 bases and J by 3 bases, leaving 11 bases between them. The CDR3 runs 13 residues. Germline V CDR1 and CDR2: DFQATT, SNEGSKA (reference sequence). The CDR3 protein is CSARGPHYNEQFF. CDR3 DNA: TGCAGTGCTCGAGGGCCCCACTACAATGAGCAGTTCTTC.

This clonotype occurred a few times. V is TRBV19 and J is TRBJ1-1; 7 nucleotides align to TRBD1. This CDR3 is built from 15 residues. The V gene end was trimmed by 6 bases and the J gene end by 3 bases; junction bases not matched to a gene: 10. CDR1 LNHDA and CDR2 SQIVND come from the germline V gene (reference sequence). CDR3 protein: CASRRTGAGDTEAFF. DNA of the CDR3: TGTGCCAGTAGGCGCACAGGGGCCGGGGACACTGAAGCTTTCTTT.

V usage is TRBV5-1 and J usage is TRBJ2-5, with TRBD1 identical over 7 bases. The germline V gene has CDR1 SGHRS and CDR2 YFSETQ. Unmatched junction bases numbered 8, after V lost 0 bases and J lost 0 bases. The CDR3 length is 17 residues. CDR3 DNA sequence: TGCGCCAGCAGCTTGGTAGGACAGGCCACGTACCAAGAGACCCAGTACTTC. Amino acids: CASSLVGQATYQETQYF.

V and J are TRBV6-1 and TRBJ2-2; TRBD1 agrees at 8 bases. The CDR3 has 15 amino acids. Germline V lookup: CDR1 MNHNS, CDR2 SASEGT. The J segment lost 5 bases and the V segment lost 7 bases, leaving 9 bases of the junction unmatched. The CDR3 DNA sequence: TGTGCCAGCAACGAAGGACAGGGTCGAACCGGGGAGCTGTTTTTT. Its protein product is CASNEGQGRTGELFF.

A few counts support this clonotype. The chain couples TRBV20-1 to TRBJ1-2, with 7 bases aligning to TRBD1. This CDR3 has 12 residues. The germline CDR1 and CDR2 sequences are DFQATT and SNEGSKA (reference sequence). Trimming removed 6 bases from V and 4 bases from J; junction bases left unmatched: 5. CDR3 sequence (DNA): TGCAGTGCGACAGGGTTCAGCTATGGCTACACCTTC. Its translation: CSATGFSYGYTF.

The rearrangement links TRBV7-2 to TRBJ2-3; D may be TRBD2 (6 bases). Trimming left V 2 bases short and J 3 bases short, with 12 bases between. The CDR3 is made up of 15 amino acids. CDR1 and CDR2 (germline): SGHTA, FQGNSA. CDR3 nucleotide sequence: TGTGCCAGCAGCTTACCGGCGGCGGGGACAGATACGCAGTATTTT. It specifies CASSLPAAGTDTQYF.

This clonotype was observed a few times. The V call is TRBV2, the J call TRBJ2-5, with D possibly TRBD1 on 8 matching bases. The V and J ends lost 5 bases and 2 bases respectively, with 15 bases between them. The germline V gene encodes CDR1 SNHLY and CDR2 FYNNEI. The CDR3 length is 15 residues. Here the CDR3 reads CASSSGTGTQETQYF. CDR3 DNA sequence: TGTGCCAGCAGTAGCGGGACAGGAACACAAGAGACCCAGTACTTC.

This clonotype was recorded a few times. The V gene is TRBV4-2, the J gene TRBJ1-1, with D unresolved. This CDR3 contains 14 residues. V lost 1 base and J lost 3, with 9 bases in between. CDR1 is LGHNA, CDR2 YNFKEQ, per germline. The CDR3 loop is CASSQGDTDTEAFF. The DNA of the CDR3 is TGTGCCAGCAGCCAAGGCGACACGGACACTGAAGCTTTCTTT.

This clonotype was detected a few times. The chain joins TRBV7-2 to TRBJ1-6, with a possible D match to TRBD1 (6 bases). CDR1 and CDR2 (germline): SGHTA, FQGNSA. This CDR3 contains 13 residues. V gave up 5 bases and J gave up 10 bases, with 12 bases separating them. The DNA for the CDR3 is TGTGCCAGCAGCCGTCAGGGGCCCTCACCCCTCCACTTT. Translating gives CASSRQGPSPLHF.

This clonotype came up many times. The chain recombines TRBV9 with TRBJ2-5; maybe TRBD1 (5 bases). The V gene lost 0 bases and the J gene lost 3 bases, with 6 bases spanning the gap. Germline V lookup: CDR1 SGDLS, CDR2 YYNGEE. The CDR3 spans 13 residues. The CDR3 nucleotides are TGTGCCAGCAGCGTAGAGGGGAAAGAGACCCAGTACTTC. Translation gives CASSVEGKETQYF. Drawing the rest from reference TRBV9 and TRBJ2-5, the complete variable domain is DSGVTQTPKHLITATGQRVTLRCSPRSGDLSVYWYQQSLDQGLQFLIQYYNGEERAKGNILERFSAQQFPDLHSELNLSSLELGDSALYFCASSVEGKETQYFGPGTRLLVL.